This T cell receptor (beta chain) was captured by sequencing in a study of cytomegalovirus exposure and HLA in healthy donors. Study details: Among the roughly 430 genotyped donors, about 81% were placed in the Caucasian-associated ancestry cluster. The study's findings and limits: Researchers reported from a later analysis that most CMV-associated TCR beta chains appeared HLA-restricted. There were a few CMV-associated chains whose specificity for CMV antigens was confirmed in vitro.

PCR involved 60 Vbeta and 13 Jbeta primers. Authors' data handling: Among the unique TCR beta chains that a later analysis counted, about 84 million in all, about 12 million were shared. This table comes from immunoSEQ multiplex PCR, and its TCRdb copy is limited to in-frame clones, with some not included. D and trimming were read from the DNA, whereas the V and J calls and clone size are those reported in that table. The table records 150,000 to 200,000 clones, approximately 80% of them present only once. This clone was seen more than once but under ten times. The antigen is undetermined. The CDR3 contains 15 residues. Germline CDR1 and CDR2: SGHDN and FVKESK. Between the trimmed V and J ends, which lost 5 bases and 0 bases, there was a span of 13 bases.

This receptor was taken from a man aged 25 to 45 in good health and CMV-seropositive. The chain uses TRBV14 and TRBJ1-1; D is perhaps TRBD1 (6 bases). The specimen was PBMCs. The CDR3 region is CASSSAGALNTEAFF. CDR3 bases: TGTGCCAGCAGCTCGGCAGGGGCGTTGAACACTGAAGCTTTCTTT.